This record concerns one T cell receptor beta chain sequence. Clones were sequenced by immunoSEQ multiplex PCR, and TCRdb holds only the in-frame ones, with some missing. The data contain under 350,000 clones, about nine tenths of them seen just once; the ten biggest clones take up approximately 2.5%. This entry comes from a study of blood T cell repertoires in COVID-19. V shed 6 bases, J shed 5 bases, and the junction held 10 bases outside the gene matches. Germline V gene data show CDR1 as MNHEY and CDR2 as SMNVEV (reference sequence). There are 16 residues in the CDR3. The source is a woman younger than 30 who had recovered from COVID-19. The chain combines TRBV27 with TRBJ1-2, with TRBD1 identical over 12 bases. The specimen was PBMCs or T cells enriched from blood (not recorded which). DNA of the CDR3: TGTGCCAGCAGGATTATGGGGACAGGGGGCGGGTATGGCTACACCTTC. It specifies CASRIMGTGGGYGYTF.